The sequence of this T cell receptor beta chain was determined in a study of T cell responses to AZD1222 COVID-19 vaccine. Findings of the study overall: Unmutated variant regions are reportedly the target of nearly half of TCRs that are spike-specific. Repertoire sampling happened only post peak T cell response. Vaccine-related CD4 TCRs covered spike, predominating at 160-218 and 743-854. At baseline, seropositivity was found in only a handful of AZD1222 recipients.

Using immunoSEQ multiplex PCR, the repertoire was profiled, and TCRdb retains in-frame clones only, with some absent. The sample contains about 130,000 clones, around 87% of which appear only once. CDR3 length: 15 residues. The V gene's germline CDR1 is LNHDA and CDR2 SQIVND (reference sequence). Trimming shortened V by 3 bases and J by 3 bases, and 12 bases separated the two germline ends. Comments on this clone: The antigen is not known.

This specimen was peripheral blood, taken on day 0 of AZD1222 vaccination. The sequence came from an adult in good health. This sequence joins TRBV19 and TRBJ2-4, with D possibly matching TRBD2 (7 bases). CDR3 sequence (DNA): TGTGCCAGTAGTATTGGGGGGGCGGACAAAAACATTCAGTACTTC. Its translation: CASSIGGADKNIQYF.